Here is one T cell receptor beta chain with its context. Antigen: not known. This entry comes from a study of CD8 T cells in Susac syndrome. The CDR3 extends over 15 amino acids. V dropped 3 bases and J dropped 0 bases, with 9 bases sitting between them. CDR1 and CDR2 (germline): LNHDA, SQIVND (reference sequence). High-throughput TCR beta sequencing covered peripheral CD8+ and CD4+ T cells. When the RNA was reverse transcribed, random hexamers were used with an input of roughly 0.45 to 1 ug. Amplification of the TCR beta CDR3 was carried out by immunoSEQ multiplex PCR, which spanned a total of 54 Vbeta and 13 Jbeta segments. Each CDR3 protein is one row after TCRdb ran MiXCR on the immunoSEQ multiplex PCR reads. The sample consists of about 190,000 distinct CDR3 sequences, roughly 94% of them appearing once. Study conclusions and caveats: The authors found roughly 16 Susac-specific public clones in total CD8+ repertoires and several in CD8+ TEMRA repertoires.

The rearrangement links TRBV19 to TRBJ1-5; possibly TRBD1 for D (5 bases). Sequencing was performed on CD8+ T cells from PBMCs. This TCR was sampled from a human donor with Susac syndrome. CDR3 amino acids: CASSMTDYSNQPQHF. CDR3 bases: TGTGCCAGTAGTATGACAGATTATAGCAATCAGCCCCAGCATTTT.